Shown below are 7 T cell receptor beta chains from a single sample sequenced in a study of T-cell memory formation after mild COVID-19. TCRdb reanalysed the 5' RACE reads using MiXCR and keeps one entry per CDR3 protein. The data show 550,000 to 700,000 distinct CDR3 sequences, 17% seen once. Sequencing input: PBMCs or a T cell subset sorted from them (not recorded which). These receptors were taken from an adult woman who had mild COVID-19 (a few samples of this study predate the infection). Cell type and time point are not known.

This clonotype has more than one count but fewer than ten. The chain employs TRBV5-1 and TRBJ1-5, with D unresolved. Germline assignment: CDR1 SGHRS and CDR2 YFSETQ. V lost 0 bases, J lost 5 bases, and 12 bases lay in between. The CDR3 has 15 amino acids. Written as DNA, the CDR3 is TGCGCCAGCAGCTTGGTTCCCGGCTCCGATCAGCCCCAGCATTTT. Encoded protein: CASSLVPGSDQPQHF.

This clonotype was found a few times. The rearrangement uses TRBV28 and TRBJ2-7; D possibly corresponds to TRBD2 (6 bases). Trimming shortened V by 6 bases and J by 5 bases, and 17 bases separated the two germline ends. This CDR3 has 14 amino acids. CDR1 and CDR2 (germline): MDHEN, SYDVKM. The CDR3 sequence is CASRREEGRNEQYF. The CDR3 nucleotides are TGTGCCAGCAGGCGCGAGGAGGGGCGGAACGAGCAGTACTTC.

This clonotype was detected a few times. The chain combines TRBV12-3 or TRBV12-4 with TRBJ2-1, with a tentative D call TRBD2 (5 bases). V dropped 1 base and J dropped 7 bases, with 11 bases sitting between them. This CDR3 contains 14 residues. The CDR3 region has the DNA TGTGCCAGCAGTTTAGGAGGGTTTTTGAATGAGCAGTTCTTC. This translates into CASSLGGFLNEQFF.

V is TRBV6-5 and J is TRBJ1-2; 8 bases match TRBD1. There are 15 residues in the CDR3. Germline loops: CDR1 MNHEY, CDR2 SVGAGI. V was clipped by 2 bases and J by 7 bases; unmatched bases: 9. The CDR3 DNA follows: TGTGCCAGCAGTTACGAAGACAGGGGAGTACGTGGCTACACCTTC. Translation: CASSYEDRGVRGYTF.

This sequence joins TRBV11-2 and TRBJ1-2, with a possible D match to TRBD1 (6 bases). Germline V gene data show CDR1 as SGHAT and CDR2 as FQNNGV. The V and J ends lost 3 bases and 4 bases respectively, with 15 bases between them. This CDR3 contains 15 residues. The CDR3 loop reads CASSFGGGRTYGYTF. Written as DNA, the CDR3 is TGTGCCAGCAGCTTTGGAGGGGGGAGGACCTATGGCTACACCTTC.

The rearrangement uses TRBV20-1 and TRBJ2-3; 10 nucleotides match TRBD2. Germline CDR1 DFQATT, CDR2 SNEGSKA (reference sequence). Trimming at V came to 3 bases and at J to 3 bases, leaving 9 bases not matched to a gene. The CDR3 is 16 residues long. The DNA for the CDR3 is TGCAGTGCTAGTCGTACTAGCGGGGACCATACAGATACGCAGTATTTT. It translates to CSASRTSGDHTDTQYF.

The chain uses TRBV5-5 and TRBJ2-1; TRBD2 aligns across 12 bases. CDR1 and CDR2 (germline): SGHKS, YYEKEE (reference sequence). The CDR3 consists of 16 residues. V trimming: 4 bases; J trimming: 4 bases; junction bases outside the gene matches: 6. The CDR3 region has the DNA TGTGCCAGCAGCCGAACCGGACTAGCGGGATACAATGAGCAGTTCTTC. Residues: CASSRTGLAGYNEQFF.